A single sample is the source of the 21 T cell receptor beta chains below, sequenced in a study of CD8 T cells in Susac syndrome. Random hexamers served to reverse transcribe roughly 0.5 to 1 ug RNA. From the immunoSEQ multiplex PCR reads, TCRdb called clonotypes with MiXCR, one entry per CDR3 protein. The sample yields about 83,000 distinct CDR3 sequences, 96% seen once. Sequencing was done on a sample of CD8+ T cells from PBMCs. The receptors stem from a human donor with Susac syndrome.

The chain recombines TRBV27 with TRBJ1-1; D remains unclear. The CDR3 has 11 amino acids. The germline CDR1 and CDR2 sequences are MNHEY and SMNVEV (reference sequence). Trimming stripped 7 bases from V and 1 base from J, with 4 bases between. CDR3 region: CASKANTEAFF. In nucleotides, the CDR3 is TGTGCCAGCAAAGCGAACACTGAAGCTTTCTTT.

The rearrangement joins TRBV7-6 to TRBJ1-1; TRBD1 is a possible D gene (6 bases). Germline-derived CDR1 and CDR2 are SGHVS and FNYEAQ. The CDR3 has 14 residues. Trimming took off 4 bases at V and 4 bases at J, with 13 bases between the two ends. In DNA form, the CDR3 reads TGTGCCAGCAGCTCCAGGGGTTATGGCACTGAAGCTTTCTTT. It codes for CASSSRGYGTEAFF.

As DNA, the CDR3 is TGTGCCAGCAGCGTAGGACTAGCCGGGGAGCTGTTTTTT. This translates into CASSVGLAGELFF. The rearrangement uses TRBV9 and TRBJ2-2; tentatively, D is TRBD2 (6 bases). V was shortened by 0 bases and J by 6 bases, with 6 bases between the two germline ends. Germline CDR1 and CDR2: SGDLS and YYNGEE. The length of the CDR3 is 13 residues.

CDR3 sequence reads: CAWASDRMNTEAFF. For the CDR3, the DNA is TGTGCCTGGGCCTCGGACCGAATGAACACTGAAGCTTTCTTT. The V gene is TRBV30, the J gene TRBJ1-1; no clear D gene. Germline assignment: CDR1 GTSNPN and CDR2 SVGIG (reference sequence). The V and J ends lost 5 bases and 0 bases respectively, with 13 bases between them. This CDR3 is built from 14 residues.

The chain couples TRBV19 to TRBJ2-1, with 7 bases identical to TRBD2. The CDR3 length is 15 residues. Germline V gives CDR1 LNHDA, CDR2 SQIVND (reference sequence). The V gene end was trimmed by 6 bases and the J gene end by 5 bases; junction bases not matched to a gene: 10. Here the CDR3 reads CASSGEGGSHNEQFF. DNA for the CDR3: TGTGCCAGTAGCGGGGAGGGCGGGAGCCACAATGAGCAGTTCTTC.

This CDR3 reads CASTVGAGGAHGYTF. The CDR3 nucleotides read TGTGCCAGCACTGTCGGGGCAGGGGGCGCCCATGGCTACACCTTC. The chain recombines TRBV12-3 or TRBV12-4 with TRBJ1-2, with 8 nucleotides matching TRBD1. CDR3 length: 15 residues. V shed 7 bases and J 6 bases; nucleotides not matched to a gene: 13.

The CDR3 here is CATSDPTGVGANVLTF. The CDR3 region has the DNA TGTGCCACCAGTGACCCGACAGGGGTCGGGGCCAACGTCCTGACTTTC. The rearrangement joins TRBV24-1 to TRBJ2-6, with 8 bases lining up with TRBD1. The V and J ends lost 4 bases and 4 bases, in that order; junction bases with no gene match: 5. CDR3 length equals 16 residues. Germline values: CDR1 KGHDR, CDR2 SFDVKD.

This clonotype was seen once. This rearrangement joins TRBV7-8 to TRBJ2-4; maybe TRBD2 (6 bases). V lost 0 bases, J lost 6 bases, and 15 bases lay in between. The V gene's germline CDR1 is SGHVS and CDR2 FQNEAQ. The CDR3 totals 16 residues. The CDR3 coding sequence is TGTGCCAGCAGCTTAGCGGAATGGGGGGACTCAAACATTCAGTACTTC. Its translation is CASSLAEWGDSNIQYF.

This clonotype came up once. The V call is TRBV3-1, the J call TRBJ2-7, with D perhaps TRBD2 (5 bases). CDR1 and CDR2 from the germline V gene are LGHDT and YNNKEL (reference sequence). The CDR3 loop spans 16 amino acids. The V end was cut by 0 bases, the J end by 0 bases, with 12 bases between. This CDR3 reads CASSQDGESSSYEQYF. The CDR3 bases are TGTGCCAGCAGCCAAGACGGGGAGAGTAGCTCCTACGAGCAGTACTTC.

The chain recombines TRBV5-1 with TRBJ2-3, with TRBD1 as a possible D gene (6 bases). Germline V gene data show CDR1 as SGHRS and CDR2 as YFSETQ. This CDR3 is built from 15 residues. Trimming cost V 5 bases and J 0 bases, with 13 bases left between them. Here the CDR3 DNA reads TGCGCCAGCAGAACTGACAGGAGAAGCACAGATACGCAGTATTTT. Protein: CASRTDRRSTDTQYF.

The chain links TRBV29-1 to TRBJ2-2; D gene unclear. The V and J ends lost 4 bases and 7 bases respectively, with 13 bases between them. CDR3 length: 13 residues. The germline CDR1 and CDR2 sequences are SQVTM and ANQGSEA. CDR3 in DNA: TGCAGCGTTGTGTTAGTTTCCGTCGGGGAGCTGTTTTTT. Its protein product is CSVVLVSVGELFF.

This chain links TRBV4-3 with TRBJ2-1; D uncertain. V lost 1 base and J 0 bases, leaving 10 bases between the germline ends. The germline V gene encodes CDR1 LGHNA and CDR2 YSLEER. CDR3 length: 16 residues. The CDR3 sequence: CASSQAAPSSYNEQFF. For the CDR3, the DNA is TGCGCCAGCAGCCAAGCCGCTCCCAGCTCCTACAATGAGCAGTTCTTC.

The chain has TRBV6-5 and TRBJ2-5, with D tentatively TRBD1 or TRBD2 (5 bases each). The CDR3 is made up of 15 amino acids. Looked up from germline, CDR1 is MNHEY and CDR2 is SVGAGI. Trimming pared 6 bases from V and 1 base from J, leaving 15 bases between. The CDR3 nucleotides are TGTGCCAGCAGCCCTACGCAGGGAGTCCAAGAGACCCAGTACTTC. Encoded protein: CASSPTQGVQETQYF.

This chain connects TRBV30 to TRBJ2-1, with 8 bases lining up with TRBD2. V shed 2 bases, J shed 8 bases, and the junction held 8 bases outside the gene matches. The germline CDR1 and CDR2 sequences are GTSNPN and SVGIG (reference sequence). The CDR3 runs 14 residues. The CDR3 reads CAWSLMSGSYEQFF. Written as DNA, the CDR3 is TGTGCCTGGAGTCTAATGAGCGGGAGCTATGAGCAGTTCTTC.

J is TRBJ2-7 and V is TRBV19, with D unresolved. The V end lost 8 bases, the J end lost 3 bases, and 8 bases lay between the germline ends. There are 11 residues in the CDR3. Germline CDR1 and CDR2: LNHDA and SQIVND (reference sequence). CDR3 region: CASFQYYEQYV. The CDR3 DNA reads TGTGCCAGTTTCCAGTACTACGAGCAGTACGTC.

CDR3 sequence (DNA): TGTGCCAGCAGTCTCGGACAGGGAAGCTATGGCTACACCTTC. This codes for CASSLGQGSYGYTF. This chain uses TRBV5-6 with TRBJ1-2; TRBD1 matches at 8 bases. The CDR3 totals 14 residues. CDR1 and CDR2 from the germline V gene are SGHDT and YYEEEE. V lost 5 bases and J lost 4; bases outside the gene matches: 7.

V gene TRBV29-1 combines with J gene TRBJ1-2; the D is unclear. The V and J ends lost 0 bases and 8 bases respectively, with 16 bases between them. The CDR3 runs 14 residues. Germline lookup yields CDR1 SQVTM and CDR2 ANQGSEA. The DNA of the CDR3 is TGCAGCGTTGAAGATCCTCGGCTTCGGAGGGGCTACACCTTC. It yields the protein CSVEDPRLRRGYTF. Full variable domain (outside the CDR3, taken from reference TRBV29-1 and TRBJ1-2): SAVISQKPSRDICQRGTSLTIQCQVDSQVTMMFWYRQQPGQSLTLIATANQGSEATYESGFVIDKFPISRPNLTFSTLTVSNMSPEDSSIYLCSVEDPRLRRGYTFGSGTRLTVV.

The gene calls are TRBV6-2 or TRBV6-3 and TRBJ2-7; no definite D call. With 0 bases removed from V and 2 bases from J, the gap between germline ends came to 5 bases. The CDR3 is 13 amino acids. Germline V CDR1 and CDR2: MNHEY, SVGEGT. The CDR3 here is CASSYSQTYEQYV. CDR3 sequence (DNA): TGTGCCAGCAGTTACTCTCAGACCTACGAGCAGTACGTC.

This clonotype was observed once. The gene calls are TRBV28 and TRBJ1-5; D gene unclear. Germline V CDR1 and CDR2: MDHEN, SYDVKM. The CDR3 is 12 amino acids. Deletions cut 5 bases from V and 6 bases from J, with 8 bases between. The CDR3: CASSPEGQPQHF. The CDR3 coding sequence is TGTGCCAGCAGTCCCGAAGGTCAGCCCCAGCATTTT.

The chain links TRBV7-9 to TRBJ2-7; no clear D. V was shortened by 1 base and J by 3 bases, with 10 bases between the two germline ends. This CDR3 has 14 residues. Germline V gives CDR1 SEHNR, CDR2 FQNEAQ (reference sequence). CDR3 nucleotide sequence: TGTGCCAGCAGCTTAGGGGAAACGTTCTACGAGCAGTACTTC. It encodes CASSLGETFYEQYF.

This chain connects TRBV2 to TRBJ2-3; 7 bases are a match to TRBD2. The V gene's germline CDR1 is SNHLY and CDR2 FYNNEI. The J segment lost 9 bases and the V segment lost 2 bases, leaving 5 bases of the junction unmatched. The length of the CDR3 is 13 residues. The CDR3 DNA sequence: TGTGCCAGCAGTGAAAGACTAGCAAGAACGCAGTATTTT. It translates to CASSERLARTQYF.